Below are 9 T cell receptor beta chains sequenced from a single sample in a study of T cell responses to AZD1222 COVID-19 vaccine. Produced via immunoSEQ multiplex PCR; TCRdb's table is partial and in-frame only. The sample has tens of thousands of clones, roughly 89% seen once; the top ten hold around a tenth. This specimen was peripheral blood, taken 28 days after the second AZD1222 dose. These receptors came from an adult who received the AZD1222 COVID-19 vaccine.

The sample holds a few counts of this clone. V usage is TRBV20-1 and J usage is TRBJ1-2, with 8 bases fitting TRBD1. Germline values: CDR1 DFQATT, CDR2 SNEGSKA (reference sequence). The V segment lost 4 bases and the J segment 4 bases; nucleotides outside the gene matches: 5. The CDR3 spans 13 residues. CDR3 in DNA: TGCAGTGCTACTGACAGGGGAACCTATGGCTACACCTTC. This sequence encodes CSATDRGTYGYTF.

The CDR3 protein is CASSLFAGMNTEAFF. CDR3 bases: TGTGCCAGCAGTTTATTCGCAGGGATGAACACTGAAGCTTTCTTT. The chain uses TRBV28 and TRBJ1-1; tentatively, D is TRBD1 (5 bases). CDR1 is MDHEN and CDR2 is SYDVKM in the germline V gene. Trimming took 1 base from V and 0 from J, leaving 9 bases between them. CDR3 length equals 15 residues.

The chain recombines TRBV19 with TRBJ1-5; no clear D. CDR1 and CDR2 (germline): LNHDA, SQIVND (reference sequence). V lost 3 bases to trimming and J lost 5 bases, with 11 bases between them. The CDR3 consists of 14 residues. CDR3 protein: CASSILGPHQPQHF. CDR3 in DNA: TGTGCCAGTAGTATTTTAGGGCCCCATCAGCCCCAGCATTTT. Supplemented by reference TRBV19 and TRBJ1-5, the full variable domain reads DGGITQSPKYLFRKEGQNVTLSCEQNLNHDAMYWYRQDPGQGLRLIYYSQIVNDFQKGDIAEGYSVSREKKESFPLTVTSAQKNPTAFYLCASSILGPHQPQHFGDGTRLSIL.

The CDR3 DNA follows: TGTGCCAGCAGTGCCCTCTGGAAAGCAGGCCGAGGAAGCTCCTACGAGCAGTACTTC. Protein product: CASSALWKAGRGSSYEQYF. The chain recombines TRBV2 with TRBJ2-7; no definite D call. The germline CDR1 and CDR2 sequences are SNHLY and FYNNEI. Trimming left V 4 bases short and J 0 bases short, with 25 bases between. The CDR3 extends over 19 amino acids.

V gene TRBV6-5 combines with J gene TRBJ1-3; 7 nucleotides agree with TRBD1. V lost 5 bases to trimming and J lost 0 bases; unmatched junction nucleotides: 4. Germline V lookup: CDR1 MNHEY, CDR2 SVGAGI. CDR3 size: 15 residues. In nucleotides, the CDR3 is TGTGCCAGCAGTCAACAGGGGCTCTCTGGAAACACCATATATTTT. It codes for CASSQQGLSGNTIYF.

The J gene is TRBJ2-1, the V gene TRBV5-1, with D maybe TRBD2 (6 bases). The germline V gene encodes CDR1 SGHRS and CDR2 YFSETQ. V was clipped by 4 bases and J by 8 bases, with 19 bases between them. The CDR3 is made up of 15 amino acids. CDR3 residues: CASSMGPWGGDEQFF. The CDR3 DNA sequence: TGCGCCAGCAGCATGGGACCCTGGGGAGGCGATGAGCAGTTCTTC.

The chain links TRBV4-3 to TRBJ2-7; TRBD2 aligns across 7 bases. Germline CDR1 and CDR2: LGHNA and YSLEER. The CDR3 has 15 residues. Unmatched junction bases numbered 5, after V lost 0 bases and J lost 3 bases. CDR3 coding DNA: TGCGCCAGCAGCCAAGAACCTAGCGGAAACTACGAGCAGTACTTC. Its translation is CASSQEPSGNYEQYF.

This chain uses TRBV5-1 with TRBJ1-2; D not resolved. The germline gives CDR1 SGHRS, CDR2 YFSETQ. Trimming left V 0 bases short and J 5 bases short, with 14 bases between. This CDR3 comprises 15 residues. The CDR3 is CASSLEGVAQYGYTF. The CDR3 nucleotides read TGCGCCAGCAGCTTGGAGGGTGTGGCACAGTATGGCTACACCTTC.

The J gene is TRBJ2-4, the V gene TRBV5-6; D not certain. V was cut by 0 bases and J by 0 bases, with 4 bases left in between. CDR1 and CDR2 (germline): SGHDT, YYEEEE. This CDR3 region has 14 residues. CDR3 bases: TGTGCCAGCAGCTTGGGACTAGCCAAAAACATTCAGTACTTC. This gives the protein CASSLGLAKNIQYF.